This T cell receptor (beta chain) originates from a study of blood T cell repertoires in COVID-19. Study as a whole: Acute-phase and convalescent COVID-19 samples originated in the United States, Italy and Spain. T cells, B-cell-depleted T cells, or PBMCs provided the cDNA or gDNA that served as material.

CDR1 MRHNA and CDR2 SNTAGT come from the germline V gene. V was clipped by 5 bases and J by 1 base, with 11 bases between them. CDR3 length: 14 amino acids. Per the original data handling: By means of reference gene primer amplification, nucleated cell counts were estimated. Generated by immunoSEQ multiplex PCR, the TCRdb table keeps only in-frame clones and is missing some. The D gene and trimming were derived from the DNA, and the V and J assignments and clone size from that table. Among over 300,000 clones listed, roughly 85% were seen once. Cohorts were based on clinical histories the participants reported.

The genes are TRBV6-4 and TRBJ1-2; D ambiguous. Sequencing was done on a sample of PBMCs or T cells enriched from blood (not recorded which). The clonotype originates from a man aged 25 to 45 who had recovered from COVID-19. CDR3 DNA sequence: TGTGCCAGCAGTCGGGTGGAGGTTAACTATGGCTACACCTTC. This encodes CASSRVEVNYGYTF.